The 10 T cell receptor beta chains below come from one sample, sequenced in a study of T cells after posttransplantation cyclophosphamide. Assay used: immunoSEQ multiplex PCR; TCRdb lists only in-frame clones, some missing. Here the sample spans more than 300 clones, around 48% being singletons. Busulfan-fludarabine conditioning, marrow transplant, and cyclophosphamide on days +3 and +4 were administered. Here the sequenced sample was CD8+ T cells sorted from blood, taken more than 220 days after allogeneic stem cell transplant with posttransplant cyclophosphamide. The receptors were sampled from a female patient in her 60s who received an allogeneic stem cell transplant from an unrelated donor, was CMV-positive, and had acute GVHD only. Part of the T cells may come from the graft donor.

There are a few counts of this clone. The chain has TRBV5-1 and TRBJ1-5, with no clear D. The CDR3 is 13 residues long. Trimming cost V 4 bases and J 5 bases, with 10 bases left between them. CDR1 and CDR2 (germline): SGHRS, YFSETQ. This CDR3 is CASSPSGDQPQHF. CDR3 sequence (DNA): TGCGCCAGCAGCCCCAGCGGGGATCAGCCCCAGCATTTT.

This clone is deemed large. Written as DNA, the CDR3 is TGTGCCAGTAGTACGGAGAACGTTTTCGGGTCCTACAATGAGCAGTTCTTC. Translating it yields CASSTENVFGSYNEQFF. This chain connects TRBV19 to TRBJ2-1, with D unclear. The length of the CDR3 is 17 residues. Trimming took 4 bases from V and 1 from J, leaving 17 bases between them. Germline V gives CDR1 LNHDA, CDR2 SQIVND (reference sequence).

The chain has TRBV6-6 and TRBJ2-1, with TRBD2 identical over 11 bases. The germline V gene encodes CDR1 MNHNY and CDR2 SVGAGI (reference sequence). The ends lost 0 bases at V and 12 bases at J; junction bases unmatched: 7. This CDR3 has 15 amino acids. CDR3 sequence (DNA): TGTGCCAGCAGTTACTCGGGGACTAGCGGAACAGGGCAGTTCTTC. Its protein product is CASSYSGTSGTGQFF.

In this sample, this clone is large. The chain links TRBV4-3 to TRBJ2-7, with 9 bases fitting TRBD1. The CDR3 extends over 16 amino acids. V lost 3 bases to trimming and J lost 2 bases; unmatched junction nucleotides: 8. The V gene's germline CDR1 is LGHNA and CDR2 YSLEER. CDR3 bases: TGCGCCAGCAGCCAGAGAGCGGGGACAGGGACCTACGAGCAGTACTTC. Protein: CASSQRAGTGTYEQYF.

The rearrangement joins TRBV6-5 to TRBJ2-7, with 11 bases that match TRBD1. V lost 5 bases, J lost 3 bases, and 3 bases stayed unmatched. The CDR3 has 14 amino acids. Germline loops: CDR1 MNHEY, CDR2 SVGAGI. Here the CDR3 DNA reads TGTGCCAGCAGTGCCGGGACAGGGGGCTACGAGCAGTACTTC. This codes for CASSAGTGGYEQYF.

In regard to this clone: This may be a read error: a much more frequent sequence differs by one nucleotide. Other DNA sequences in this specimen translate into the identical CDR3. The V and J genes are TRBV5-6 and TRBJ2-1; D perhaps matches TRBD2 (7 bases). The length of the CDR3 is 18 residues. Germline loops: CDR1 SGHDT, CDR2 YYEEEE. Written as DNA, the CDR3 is TGTGCCAGCAGCCCCCCCCCTTGGGGAGGGGGGGACGTGAGGACGCTGATCTTC. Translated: CASSPPPWGGGDVRTLIF. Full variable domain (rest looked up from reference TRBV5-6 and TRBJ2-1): DAGVTQSPTHLIKTRGQQVTLRCSPKSGHDTVSWYQQALGQGPQFIFQYYEEEERQRGNFPDRFSGHQFPNYSSELNVNALLLGDSALYLCASSPPPWGGGDVRTLIFGPGTRLTVL.

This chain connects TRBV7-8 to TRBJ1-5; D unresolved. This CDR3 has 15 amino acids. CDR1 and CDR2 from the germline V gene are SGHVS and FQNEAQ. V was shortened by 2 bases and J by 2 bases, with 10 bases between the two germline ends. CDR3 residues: CASSLSPEGNQPQHF. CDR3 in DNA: TGTGCCAGCAGCTTAAGCCCTGAGGGCAATCAGCCCCAGCATTTT.

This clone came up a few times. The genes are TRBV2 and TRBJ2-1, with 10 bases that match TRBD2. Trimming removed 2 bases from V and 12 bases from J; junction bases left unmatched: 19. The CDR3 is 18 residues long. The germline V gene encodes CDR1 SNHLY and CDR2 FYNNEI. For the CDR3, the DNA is TGTGCCAGCAGTGAAAGGGGACTAGCGACCACCCCTAGGACTCGGCAGTTCTTC. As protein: CASSERGLATTPRTRQFF.

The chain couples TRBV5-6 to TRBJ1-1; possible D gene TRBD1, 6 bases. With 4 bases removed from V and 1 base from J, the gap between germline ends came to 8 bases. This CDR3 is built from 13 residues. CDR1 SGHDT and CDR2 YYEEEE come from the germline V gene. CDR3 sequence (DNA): TGTGCCAGCAGCCTGGACAGGAACACTGAAGCTTTCTTT. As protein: CASSLDRNTEAFF. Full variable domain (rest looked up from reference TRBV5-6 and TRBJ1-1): DAGVTQSPTHLIKTRGQQVTLRCSPKSGHDTVSWYQQALGQGPQFIFQYYEEEERQRGNFPDRFSGHQFPNYSSELNVNALLLGDSALYLCASSLDRNTEAFFGQGTRLTVV.

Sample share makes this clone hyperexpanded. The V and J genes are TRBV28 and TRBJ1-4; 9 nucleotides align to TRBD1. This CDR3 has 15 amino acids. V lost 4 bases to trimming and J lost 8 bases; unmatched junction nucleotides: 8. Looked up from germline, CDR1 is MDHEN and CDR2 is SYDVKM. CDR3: CASSSLTGGEEKLFF. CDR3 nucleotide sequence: TGTGCCAGCAGTTCCCTGACAGGGGGAGAGGAAAAACTGTTTTTT.